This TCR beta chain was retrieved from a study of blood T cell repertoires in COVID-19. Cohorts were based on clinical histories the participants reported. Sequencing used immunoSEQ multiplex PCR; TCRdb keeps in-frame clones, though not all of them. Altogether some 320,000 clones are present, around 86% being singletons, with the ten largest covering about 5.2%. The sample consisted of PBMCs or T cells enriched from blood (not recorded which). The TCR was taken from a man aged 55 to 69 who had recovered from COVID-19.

CDR3 coding DNA: TGTGCCACCAGCAGTCCTCCCCCGCCTACGGGACACAGAGAGACCCAGTACTTC. It translates to CATSSPPPPTGHRETQYF. V and J are TRBV15 and TRBJ2-5; a weak D match, TRBD1 (6 bases). CDR1 and CDR2 from the germline V gene are LNHNV and YYDKDF (reference sequence). V was trimmed by 3 bases and J by 4 bases, leaving 24 bases between them. The CDR3 runs to 18 residues.